The 17 T cell receptor beta chains in this list originate from one sample, sequenced in a study of blood T cell repertoires in COVID-19. The assay was immunoSEQ multiplex PCR, and TCRdb's table has in-frame clones only and misses some. Of about 210,000 clones in the sample, 80% were seen once. The sequenced sample consisted of peripheral blood. The receptor set was obtained from a human donor in a cohort sampled during active COVID-19.

V and J are TRBV3-1 (or the pseudogene TRBV3-2) and TRBJ2-3, with no clear D. Germline values: CDR1 LGHDT, CDR2 YNNKEL (reference sequence). Trimming removed 1 base at V and 1 base at J, with 12 bases between. The CDR3 runs 16 residues. The CDR3 loop is CASSQGLPGGTDTQYF. DNA of the CDR3: TGTGCCAGCAGCCAAGGTCTCCCCGGTGGCACAGATACGCAGTATTTT.

The chain couples TRBV5-1 to TRBJ1-4; tentative D call: TRBD1 (6 bases). With 3 bases removed from V and 6 bases from J, the gap between germline ends came to 18 bases. There are 16 residues in the CDR3. Germline V gives CDR1 SGHRS, CDR2 YFSETQ. CDR3 DNA: TGCGCCAGCAGCTACCAAACAGGGAAGGTGCATGAAAAACTGTTTTTT. Translated: CASSYQTGKVHEKLFF.

CDR3 loop: CASSLRQGASSPLHF. The CDR3 nucleotides read TGTGCCAGCAGCTTAAGACAGGGGGCTAGTTCACCCCTCCACTTT. This chain joins TRBV7-2 and TRBJ1-6, with 10 positions matching TRBD1. J was trimmed by 9 bases and V by 2 bases; bases with no gene match: 4. The CDR3 length is 15 residues. CDR1 and CDR2 from the germline V gene are SGHTA and FQGNSA.

The V and J genes are TRBV18 and TRBJ1-2; 7 bases are a match to TRBD1. Germline CDR1 and CDR2: KGHSH and LQKENI. The CDR3 runs to 14 residues. J lost 7 bases, V lost 2 bases, and 7 bases had no gene match. The CDR3 here is CASSPSRGASGYTF. For the CDR3, the DNA is TGTGCCAGCTCACCAAGCAGGGGGGCAAGTGGCTACACCTTC. The full variable domain, in which reference TRBV18 and TRBJ1-2 provide the parts outside the CDR3, is NAGVMQNPRHLVRRRGQEARLRCSPMKGHSHVYWYRQLPEEGLKFMVYLQKENIIDESGMPKERFSAEFPKEGPSILRIQQVVRGDSAAYFCASSPSRGASGYTFGSGTRLTVV.

This clone was recorded a few times. The CDR3, as DNA: TGCGCCAGCAGCCCCCTAGCGGGGAGCTCCTACGAGCAGTACTTC. It translates to CASSPLAGSSYEQYF. This rearrangement joins TRBV5-1 to TRBJ2-7, with 9 bases identical to TRBD2. CDR3 length: 15 amino acids. Per germline, CDR1 SGHRS and CDR2 YFSETQ. V shed 4 bases and J 0 bases; nucleotides not matched to a gene: 5.

This chain joins TRBV4-2 and TRBJ1-3, with D perhaps TRBD1 (6 bases). With 1 base removed from V and 4 bases from J, the gap between germline ends came to 14 bases. The length of the CDR3 is 16 residues. CDR1 and CDR2 (germline): LGHNA, YNFKEQ. The CDR3, as DNA: TGTGCCAGCAGCCAAGTCCAGGGGTTCGTCGGAAACACCATATATTTT. It codes for CASSQVQGFVGNTIYF.

The chain uses TRBV24-1 and TRBJ2-7; the match to TRBD2 covers 9 bases. Germline V CDR1 and CDR2: KGHDR, SFDVKD. This CDR3 region has 15 residues. V dropped 4 bases and J dropped 3; count of bases not matched to a gene: 6. This chain's CDR3 is CATSEAGGPIYEQYF. CDR3 coding DNA: TGTGCCACCAGTGAAGCGGGAGGACCTATCTACGAGCAGTACTTC.

The chain couples TRBV6-5 to TRBJ2-3, with TRBD1 as a possible D gene (5 bases). This CDR3 contains 14 residues. V was shortened by 7 bases and J by 3 bases, with 14 bases between the two germline ends. CDR1 MNHEY and CDR2 SVGAGI come from the germline V gene. DNA of the CDR3: TGTGCCAGCACTAGGCAGGGTCTGACAGATACGCAGTATTTT. Amino acid sequence: CASTRQGLTDTQYF.

V is TRBV9 and J is TRBJ2-7; 8 bases map to TRBD1. Germline V gene sequence: CDR1 SGDLS, CDR2 YYNGEE. V was clipped by 4 bases and J by 2 bases; unmatched bases: 8. The CDR3 has 15 amino acids. CDR3 bases: TGTGCCAGCAGCCCAGGGCAGGGGGCTACCTACGAGCAGTACTTC. This sequence encodes CASSPGQGATYEQYF.

This clone came up once. V is TRBV6-5 and J is TRBJ1-3, with TRBD1 as a possible D gene (6 bases). Trimming shortened V by 7 bases and J by 0 bases, and 13 bases separated the two germline ends. Germline V gene data show CDR1 as MNHEY and CDR2 as SVGAGI. The CDR3 sequence is 15 residues long. CDR3 sequence (DNA): TGTGCCAGCAAAAGGACAGCCACCTCTGGAAACACCATATATTTT. Translation gives CASKRTATSGNTIYF.

In its sample, this clone was seen once. The chain is built from TRBV4-1 and TRBJ2-7; weak D call: TRBD1 (5 bases). The CDR3 is made up of 13 amino acids. Germline V CDR1 and CDR2: MGHRA, YSYEKL. Trimming removed 3 bases at V and 3 bases at J, with 9 bases between. The CDR3: CASSHGRDYEQYF. DNA of the CDR3: TGCGCCAGCAGCCATGGCAGGGACTACGAGCAGTACTTC.

The chain is built from TRBV5-4 and TRBJ2-7, with D maybe TRBD1 (6 bases). The ends were cut back, 1 base at V and 7 bases at J, with 9 bases in the middle. Germline V gene lookup returns CDR1 SGHNT and CDR2 YYREEE (reference sequence). The CDR3 has 12 residues. The CDR3 nucleotides read TGTGCCAGCAGCTTGAACCAGGGGGAGCAGTACTTC. This codes for CASSLNQGEQYF.

Only one count was recorded for this clone. The chain is built from TRBV7-2 and TRBJ2-5, with D possibly matching TRBD2 (5 bases). There are 16 residues in the CDR3. Germline V lookup: CDR1 SGHTA, CDR2 FQGNSA. With 3 bases removed from V and 4 bases from J, the gap between germline ends came to 18 bases. This chain's CDR3 is CASSLAEDGKGETQYF. The CDR3 DNA sequence: TGTGCCAGCAGCTTGGCAGAGGACGGGAAGGGAGAGACCCAGTACTTC.

In this sample, this clone turned up a few times. The chain carries TRBV19 and TRBJ1-2; D is perhaps TRBD1 (5 bases). The CDR3 is 13 residues long. Trimming left V 3 bases short and J 6 bases short, with 11 bases between. CDR1 LNHDA and CDR2 SQIVND come from the germline V gene (reference sequence). The CDR3 loop reads CASSIGRVDGYTF. The CDR3 nucleotides read TGTGCCAGTAGTATTGGCAGGGTGGATGGCTACACCTTC.

This clone was observed a single time. The chain uses TRBV5-4 and TRBJ1-3; tentative D call: TRBD1 (6 bases). CDR3 length: 17 residues. Germline assignment: CDR1 SGHNT and CDR2 YYREEE (reference sequence). V gave up 4 bases and J gave up 0 bases, with 17 bases separating them. CDR3 sequence (DNA): TGTGCCAGCAGCCAAAAGGGACACCAGAGCTCTGGAAACACCATATATTTT. It yields the protein CASSQKGHQSSGNTIYF.

This clone is a singleton in its sample. The rearrangement uses TRBV5-6 and TRBJ2-2, with 7 bases matching TRBD1. CDR1 SGHDT and CDR2 YYEEEE come from the germline V gene. CDR3 size: 16 residues. The trim removed 4 bases at V and 4 bases at J, leaving 10 bases unmatched. This CDR3 is CASSQEPTGSTGELFF. The CDR3 DNA follows: TGTGCCAGCAGCCAGGAACCGACAGGGAGCACCGGGGAGCTGTTTTTT.

This chain links TRBV7-2 with TRBJ1-1; D may be TRBD1 (6 bases). CDR1 is SGHTA and CDR2 is FQGNSA in the germline V gene. Between the trimmed V and J ends, which lost 8 bases and 5 bases, there was a span of 15 bases. The CDR3 has 13 residues. The CDR3 here is CASLSGGVTEAFF. CDR3 nucleotides: TGTGCCAGCCTTTCGGGGGGCGTGACTGAAGCTTTCTTT.